These T cell receptor beta chains were read from a single sample in a study of OX40 agonist ivuxolimab in advanced cancers. Profiled with immunoSEQ multiplex PCR; TCRdb holds only in-frame clones, not every one. The sample consists of 67,000 or so clones, 86% of them appearing once. The material was CD4+ or CD8+ T cells sorted from blood, obtained in a trial of the OX40 agonist ivuxolimab. Source of these receptors: an adult with an advanced solid tumor such as melanoma, head and neck, liver or kidney cancer. The CDR3 runs from the conserved cysteine through the conserved F or W. Rows may omit the clone size; those that give it use once, few, many or a size class.

>.|TRBV18|TRBJ1-1
CASSLRTGENAEAFF
>.|TRBV12-1|TRBJ2-2
CASSFGAKRGTGELFF
>.|TRBV29-1|TRBJ1-5
CSVCEGLGDQPQHF
>.|TRBV7-2|TRBJ1-1
CASSLDRGEAFF
>once|TRBV18|TRBJ1-3
CASSPQGSGNTIYF
>.|TRBV5-4|TRBJ2-5
CASSLVGGLWETQYF
>.|TRBV4-2|TRBJ1-4
CASSHGDRNSNVFF
>few|TRBV7-2|TRBJ2-1
CASSLVSSRGLEIYEQFF
>.|TRBV4-2|TRBJ2-3
CASSQLRDSTDTQYF
>.|TRBV6-1|TRBJ2-3
CASRSTSDYTDTQYF
>few|TRBV28|TRBJ1-6
CASSFPFSFNSPLHF
>.|TRBV30|TRBJ1-6
CACSRGLNLHF
>.|TRBV7-3|TRBJ2-2
CASSSGATGELFF
>.|TRBV4-1|TRBJ2-1
CASSQGTGVEQFF
>.|TRBV19|TRBJ1-5
CASSIPGTYSNQPQHF
>.|TRBV7-8|TRBJ2-3
CASSPDFGTDTQYF
>.|TRBV11-2|TRBJ2-5
CASSLDPGQSETQYF
>few|TRBV9|TRBJ1-1
CASSRARNTEAFF
>once|TRBV10-3|TRBJ2-2
CAISVTGSDTGGLFF
>.|TRBV7-9|TRBJ2-7
CASSSPSGATYEQYF
>.|TRBV5-1|TRBJ2-2
CASSPTTNTGELFF
>once|TRBV6-5|TRBJ2-5
CASSTTHTGETQYF
>.|TRBV6-1|TRBJ1-6
CASSFGQGNSPLHF
>.|TRBV12-2|TRBJ1-1
CASRSTGKTTEAFF
>once|TRBV28|TRBJ1-2
CASSQMSYGYTF
>.|TRBV13|TRBJ2-5
CASSFPTGPETQYF
>.|TRBV2|TRBJ2-3
CASALRDSHTDTQYF
>.|TRBV2|TRBJ1-3
CASRAGGEFGNTIYF
>.|TRBV15|TRBJ1-6
CATSRRRGGLNSPLHF
>.|TRBV7-6|TRBJ1-3
CASSLGGSGNTIYF